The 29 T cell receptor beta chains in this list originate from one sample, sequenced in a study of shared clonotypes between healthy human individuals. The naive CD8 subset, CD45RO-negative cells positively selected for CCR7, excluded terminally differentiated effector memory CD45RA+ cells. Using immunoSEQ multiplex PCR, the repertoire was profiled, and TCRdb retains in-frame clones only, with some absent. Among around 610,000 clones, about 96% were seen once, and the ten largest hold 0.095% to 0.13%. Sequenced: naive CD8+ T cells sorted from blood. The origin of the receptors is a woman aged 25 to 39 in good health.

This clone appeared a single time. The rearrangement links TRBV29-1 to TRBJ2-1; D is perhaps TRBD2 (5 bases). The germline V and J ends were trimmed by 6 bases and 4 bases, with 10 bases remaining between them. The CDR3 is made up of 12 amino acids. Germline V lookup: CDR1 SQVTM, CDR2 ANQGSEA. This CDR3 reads CSVEVTYNEQFF. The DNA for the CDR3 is TGCAGCGTGGAGGTGACTTACAATGAGCAGTTCTTC.

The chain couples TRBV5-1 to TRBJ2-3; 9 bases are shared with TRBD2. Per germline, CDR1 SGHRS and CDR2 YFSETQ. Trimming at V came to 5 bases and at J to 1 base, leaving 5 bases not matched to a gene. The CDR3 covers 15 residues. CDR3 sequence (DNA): TGCGCCAGCAGGGCTAGCGGGAAGGGCACAGATACGCAGTATTTT. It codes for CASRASGKGTDTQYF.

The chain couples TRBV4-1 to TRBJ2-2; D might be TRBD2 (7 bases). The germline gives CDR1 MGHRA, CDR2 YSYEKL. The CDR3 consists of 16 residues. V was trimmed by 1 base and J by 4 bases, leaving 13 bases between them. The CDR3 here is CASSQGQGGVTGELFF. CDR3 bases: TGCGCCAGCAGCCAAGGGCAAGGGGGGGTCACCGGGGAGCTGTTTTTT.

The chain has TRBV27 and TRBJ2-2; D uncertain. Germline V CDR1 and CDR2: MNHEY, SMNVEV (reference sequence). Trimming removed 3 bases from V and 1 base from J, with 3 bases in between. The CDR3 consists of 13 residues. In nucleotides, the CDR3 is TGTGCCAGCAGTTTGCGGAACACCGGGGAGCTGTTTTTT. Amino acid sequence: CASSLRNTGELFF.

The CDR3 DNA follows: TGTGCCAGCAGCTCACAGACAGAAAACACTGAAGCTTTCTTT. Encoded protein: CASSSQTENTEAFF. This rearrangement joins TRBV13 to TRBJ1-1; D may be TRBD1 (5 bases). Trimming took off 4 bases at V and 2 bases at J, with 11 bases between the two ends. CDR1 and CDR2 from the germline V gene are PRHDT and FYEKMQ (reference sequence). The CDR3 is made up of 14 amino acids.

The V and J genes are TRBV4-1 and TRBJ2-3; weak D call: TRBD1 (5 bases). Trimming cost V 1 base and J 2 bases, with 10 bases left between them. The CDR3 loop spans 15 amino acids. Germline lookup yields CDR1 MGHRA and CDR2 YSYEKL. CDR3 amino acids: CASSQGGGHTDTQYF. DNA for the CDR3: TGCGCCAGCAGCCAAGGGGGCGGTCACACAGATACGCAGTATTTT.

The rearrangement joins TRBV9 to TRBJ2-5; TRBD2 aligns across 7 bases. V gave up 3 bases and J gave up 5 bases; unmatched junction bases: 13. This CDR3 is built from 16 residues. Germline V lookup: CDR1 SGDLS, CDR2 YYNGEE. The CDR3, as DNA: TGTGCCAGCAGCGACTTAATAGCGGGTCCGGCTGAGACCCAGTACTTC. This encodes CASSDLIAGPAETQYF. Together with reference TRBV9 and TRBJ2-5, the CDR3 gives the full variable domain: DSGVTQTPKHLITATGQRVTLRCSPRSGDLSVYWYQQSLDQGLQFLIQYYNGEERAKGNILERFSAQQFPDLHSELNLSSLELGDSALYFCASSDLIAGPAETQYFGPGTRLLVL.

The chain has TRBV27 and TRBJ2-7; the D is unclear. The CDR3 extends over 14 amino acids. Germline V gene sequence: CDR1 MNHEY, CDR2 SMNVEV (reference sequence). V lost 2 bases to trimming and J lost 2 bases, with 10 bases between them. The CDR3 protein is CASSLMGSPYEQYF. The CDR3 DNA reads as TGTGCCAGCAGTTTAATGGGCAGTCCCTACGAGCAGTACTTC.

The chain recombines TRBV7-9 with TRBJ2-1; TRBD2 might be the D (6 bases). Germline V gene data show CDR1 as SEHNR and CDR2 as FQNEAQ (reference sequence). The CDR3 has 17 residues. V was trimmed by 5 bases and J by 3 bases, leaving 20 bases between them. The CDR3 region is CASSPLGDAGIYNEQFF. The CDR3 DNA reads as TGTGCCAGCAGCCCCCTTGGGGATGCGGGGATCTACAATGAGCAGTTCTTC.

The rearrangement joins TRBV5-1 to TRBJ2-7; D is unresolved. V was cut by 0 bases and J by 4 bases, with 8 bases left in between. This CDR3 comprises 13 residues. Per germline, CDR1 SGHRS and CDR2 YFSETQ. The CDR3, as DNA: TGCGCCAGCAGCTTGGCCCCCTCGTACGAGCAGTACTTC. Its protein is CASSLAPSYEQYF.

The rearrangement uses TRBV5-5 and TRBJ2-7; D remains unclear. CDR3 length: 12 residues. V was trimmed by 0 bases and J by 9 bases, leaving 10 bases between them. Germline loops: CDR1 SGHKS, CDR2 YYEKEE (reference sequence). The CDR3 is CASSLDGNGQYF. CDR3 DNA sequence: TGTGCCAGCAGCTTGGACGGAAATGGGCAGTACTTC. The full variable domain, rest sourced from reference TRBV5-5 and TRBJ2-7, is DAGVTQSPTHLIKTRGQQVTLRCSPISGHKSVSWYQQVLGQGPQFIFQYYEKEERGRGNFPDRFSARQFPNYSSELNVNALLLGDSALYLCASSLDGNGQYFGPGTRLTVT.

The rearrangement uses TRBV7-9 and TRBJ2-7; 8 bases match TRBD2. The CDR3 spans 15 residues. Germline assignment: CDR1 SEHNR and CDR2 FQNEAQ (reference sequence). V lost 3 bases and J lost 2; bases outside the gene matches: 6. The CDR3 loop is CASSLGAGEPYEQYF. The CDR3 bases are TGTGCCAGCAGCTTGGGAGCGGGAGAGCCCTACGAGCAGTACTTC. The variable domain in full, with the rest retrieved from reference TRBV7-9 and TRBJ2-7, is DTGVSQNPRHKITKRGQNVTFRCDPISEHNRLYWYRQTLGQGPEFLTYFQNEAQLEKSRLLSDRFSAERPKGSFSTLEIQRTEQGDSAMYLCASSLGAGEPYEQYFGPGTRLTVT.

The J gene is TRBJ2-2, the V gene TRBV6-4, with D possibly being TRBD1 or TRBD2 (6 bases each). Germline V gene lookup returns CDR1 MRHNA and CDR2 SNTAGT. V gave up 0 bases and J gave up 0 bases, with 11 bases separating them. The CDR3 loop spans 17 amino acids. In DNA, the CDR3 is TGTGCCAGCAGTGACTCGTACGGGGGCGCGAACACCGGGGAGCTGTTTTTT. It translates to CASSDSYGGANTGELFF.

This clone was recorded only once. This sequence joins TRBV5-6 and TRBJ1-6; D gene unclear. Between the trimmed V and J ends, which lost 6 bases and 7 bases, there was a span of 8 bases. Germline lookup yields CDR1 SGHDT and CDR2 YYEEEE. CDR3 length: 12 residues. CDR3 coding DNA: TGTGCCAGCAACAGAGAAAATTCACCCCTCCACTTT. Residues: CASNRENSPLHF.

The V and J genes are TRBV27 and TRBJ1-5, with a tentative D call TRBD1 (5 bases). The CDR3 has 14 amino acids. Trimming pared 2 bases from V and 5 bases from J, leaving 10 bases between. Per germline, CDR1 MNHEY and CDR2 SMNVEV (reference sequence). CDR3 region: CASSLIRGDQPQHF. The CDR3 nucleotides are TGTGCCAGCAGTTTAATTCGGGGGGATCAGCCCCAGCATTTT.

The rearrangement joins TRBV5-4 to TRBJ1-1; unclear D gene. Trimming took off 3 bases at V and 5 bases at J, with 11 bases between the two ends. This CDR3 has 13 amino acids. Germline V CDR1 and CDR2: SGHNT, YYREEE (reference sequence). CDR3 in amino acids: CASSSGWGTEAFF. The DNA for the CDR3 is TGTGCCAGCAGCTCCGGGTGGGGAACTGAAGCTTTCTTT. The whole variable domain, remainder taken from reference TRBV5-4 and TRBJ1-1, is ETGVTQSPTHLIKTRGQQVTLRCSSQSGHNTVSWYQQALGQGPQFIFQYYREEENGRGNFPPRFSGLQFPNYSSELNVNALELDDSALYLCASSSGWGTEAFFGQGTRLTVV.

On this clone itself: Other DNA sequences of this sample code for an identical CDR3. As DNA, the CDR3 is TGTGCCAGCAGCGTAGGGACTAGCGGGAGCGGGGAGCTGTTTTTT. This translates into CASSVGTSGSGELFF. The rearrangement links TRBV9 to TRBJ2-2; 13 bases map to TRBD2. Trimming took 0 bases from V and 7 from J; bases not matched to a gene: 0. The germline gives CDR1 SGDLS, CDR2 YYNGEE. This CDR3 comprises 15 residues.

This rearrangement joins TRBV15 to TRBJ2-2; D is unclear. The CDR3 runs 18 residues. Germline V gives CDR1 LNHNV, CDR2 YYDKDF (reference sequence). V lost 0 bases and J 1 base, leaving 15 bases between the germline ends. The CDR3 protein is CATSRDALGFGNTGELFF. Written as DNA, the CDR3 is TGTGCCACCAGCAGAGATGCCCTTGGGTTTGGGAACACCGGGGAGCTGTTTTTT.

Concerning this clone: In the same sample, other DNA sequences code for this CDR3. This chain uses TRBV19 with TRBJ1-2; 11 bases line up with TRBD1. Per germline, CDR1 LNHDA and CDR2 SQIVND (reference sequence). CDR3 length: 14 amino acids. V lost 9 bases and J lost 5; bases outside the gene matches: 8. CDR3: CASSAGTGGYGYTF. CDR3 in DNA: TGTGCCAGCTCAGCGGGGACAGGGGGGTATGGCTACACCTTC.

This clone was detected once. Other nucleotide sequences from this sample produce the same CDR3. The CDR3 reads CASSLVGEQYF. CDR3 sequence (DNA): TGTGCCAGCAGCTTAGTTGGCGAGCAGTACTTC. The rearrangement joins TRBV11-2 to TRBJ2-5, with D uncertain. The DNA end is a closer match to TRBJ2-7, so the J assignment may be wrong. The length of the CDR3 is 11 residues. CDR1 and CDR2 from the germline V gene are SGHAT and FQNNGV.

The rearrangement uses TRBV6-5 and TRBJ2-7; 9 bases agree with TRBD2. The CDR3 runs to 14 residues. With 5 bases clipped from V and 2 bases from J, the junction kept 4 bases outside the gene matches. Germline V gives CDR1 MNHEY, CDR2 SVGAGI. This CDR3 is CASSTTSGTYEQYF. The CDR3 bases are TGTGCCAGCAGTACGACTAGCGGTACCTACGAGCAGTACTTC.

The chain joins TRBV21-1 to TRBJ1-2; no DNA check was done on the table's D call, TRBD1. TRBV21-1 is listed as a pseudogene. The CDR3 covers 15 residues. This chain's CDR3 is CASSPSTAWLYGYTF. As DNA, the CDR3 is TGTGCCAGCAGCCCTTCAACCGCCTGGCTCTATGGCTACACCTTC.

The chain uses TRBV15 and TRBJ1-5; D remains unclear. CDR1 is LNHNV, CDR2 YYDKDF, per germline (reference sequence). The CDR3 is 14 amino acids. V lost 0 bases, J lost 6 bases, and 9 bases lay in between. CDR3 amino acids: CATSRDLGGQPQHF. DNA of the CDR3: TGTGCCACCAGCAGAGATCTGGGTGGTCAGCCCCAGCATTTT. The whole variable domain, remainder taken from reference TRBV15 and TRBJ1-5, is DAMVIQNPRYQVTQFGKPVTLSCSQTLNHNVMYWYQQKSSQAPKLLFHYYDKDFNNEADTPDNFQSRRPNTSFCFLDIRSPGLGDTAMYLCATSRDLGGQPQHFGDGTRLSIL.

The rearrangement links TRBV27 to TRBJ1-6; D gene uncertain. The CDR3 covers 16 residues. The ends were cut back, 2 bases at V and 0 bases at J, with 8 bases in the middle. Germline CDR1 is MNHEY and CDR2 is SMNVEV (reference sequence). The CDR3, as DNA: TGTGCCAGCAGTTTACTAGGGAGCTCCTATAATTCACCCCTCCACTTT. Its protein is CASSLLGSSYNSPLHF.

As DNA, the CDR3 is TGTGCCAGTAGTATTTTACGGAGCACAGATACGCAGTATTTT. It translates to CASSILRSTDTQYF. The J gene is TRBJ2-3, the V gene TRBV19; D remains unclear. Germline V gene data show CDR1 as LNHDA and CDR2 as SQIVND (reference sequence). The CDR3 spans 14 residues. Trimming pared 3 bases from V and 0 bases from J, leaving 7 bases between.

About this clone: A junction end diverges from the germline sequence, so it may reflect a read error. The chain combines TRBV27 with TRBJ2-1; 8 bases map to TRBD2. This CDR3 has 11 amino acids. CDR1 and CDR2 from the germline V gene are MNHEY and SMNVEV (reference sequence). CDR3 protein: CASSLAGLYVF. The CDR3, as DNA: TGTGCCAGCAGCCTAGCGGGTCTTTATGTCTTC.

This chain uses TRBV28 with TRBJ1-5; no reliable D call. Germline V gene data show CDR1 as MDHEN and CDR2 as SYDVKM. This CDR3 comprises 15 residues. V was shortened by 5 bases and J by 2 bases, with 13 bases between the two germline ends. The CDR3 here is CASSLGPGGNQPQHF. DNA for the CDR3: TGTGCCAGCAGTCTTGGACCGGGAGGCAATCAGCCCCAGCATTTT.

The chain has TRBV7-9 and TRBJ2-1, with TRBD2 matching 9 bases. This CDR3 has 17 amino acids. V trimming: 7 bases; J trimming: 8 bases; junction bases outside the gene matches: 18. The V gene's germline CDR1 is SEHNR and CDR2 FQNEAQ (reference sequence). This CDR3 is CASMGRPSAGGPDEQFF. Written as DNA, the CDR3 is TGTGCCAGCATGGGGCGCCCCTCGGCGGGAGGGCCAGATGAGCAGTTCTTC.

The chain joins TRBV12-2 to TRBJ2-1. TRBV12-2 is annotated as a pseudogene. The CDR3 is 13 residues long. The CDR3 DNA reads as TGTGCAAGTCAGGGTCCTCCCTACAATGAGCAGTTCTTC. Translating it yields CASQGPPYNEQFF.